These 14 T cell receptor beta chains originate from one sample sequenced in a study of T cells in Graves' hyperthyroidism and ophthalmopathy. Authors of the study amplified TCR beta CDR3 regions from RNA transcripts. A first-round RT-PCR of the TCR CDR3 used the HTBI primer set. A single record per CDR3 protein comes from TCRdb applying MiXCR to the multiplex PCR reads. The data contain about 640,000 distinct CDR3 sequences, about a fifth of them singletons. Specimen: blood. These receptors came from a man aged 25-40 years with Graves' ophthalmopathy.

The rearrangement joins TRBV7-3 to TRBJ2-1; possibly TRBD2 for D (5 bases). Germline CDR1 SGHTA, CDR2 FQGTGA. The CDR3 is 13 residues long. With 5 bases removed from V and 8 bases from J, the gap between germline ends came to 13 bases. CDR3 sequence: CASSPRALDEQFF. CDR3 in DNA: TGTGCCAGCAGCCCGCGGGCTCTCGATGAGCAGTTCTTC.

About this clonotype: At one end the junction does not follow the germline gene, possibly because of a read error. The J gene is TRBJ1-5, the V gene TRBV10-3; D gene uncertain. Germline V lookup: CDR1 ENHRY, CDR2 SYGVKD. The length of the CDR3 is 15 residues. The CDR3 bases are TGTGCCTTCAGTGAGGCGGGAGGAATCAATCAGCCCCAGCATTTT. This sequence encodes CAFSEAGGINQPQHF.

This clonotype appeared many times. This chain connects TRBV20-1 to TRBJ1-6; no firm D call. This CDR3 has 11 residues. Germline V gene lookup returns CDR1 DFQATT and CDR2 SNEGSKA (reference sequence). Trimming cost V 1 base and J 13 bases, with 8 bases left between them. CDR3 protein: CSARGRVPLHF. In DNA, the CDR3 is TGCAGTGCTAGAGGCAGAGTGCCCCTCCACTTT.

This clonotype was seen only a few times. The chain uses TRBV28 and TRBJ1-2, with D possibly being TRBD1 (6 bases). CDR1 is MDHEN, CDR2 SYDVKM, per germline. This CDR3 is built from 13 residues. The germline V and J ends were trimmed by 1 base and 8 bases, with 11 bases remaining between them. The CDR3 sequence is CASSLYPGEGYTF. The CDR3 coding sequence is TGTGCCAGCAGTTTATATCCAGGGGAAGGCTACACCTTC.

The rearrangement links TRBV5-1 to TRBJ2-1, with 7 bases aligning to TRBD2. Germline V gene sequence: CDR1 SGHRS, CDR2 YFSETQ. The CDR3 is 16 amino acids. V lost 0 bases and J lost 8; bases outside the gene matches: 11. CDR3 loop: CASSLESSGDNDEQFF. DNA of the CDR3: TGCGCCAGCAGCTTGGAGTCGAGCGGGGATAATGATGAGCAGTTCTTC.

At least ten counts were recorded for this clonotype. The rearrangement joins TRBV11-2 to TRBJ2-2, with 13 nucleotides matching TRBD2. The CDR3 extends over 18 amino acids. Germline CDR1 reads SGHAT; CDR2 reads FQNNGV. V dropped 5 bases and J dropped 5; count of bases not matched to a gene: 11. The CDR3 sequence: CASSPPMGLAGWTGELFF. CDR3 DNA: TGTGCCAGCAGCCCACCAATGGGACTAGCGGGATGGACCGGGGAGCTGTTTTTT.

The chain couples TRBV28 to TRBJ2-5, with 9 nucleotides matching TRBD1. Germline V lookup: CDR1 MDHEN, CDR2 SYDVKM. The CDR3 length is 14 residues. V gave up 11 bases and J gave up 0 bases; unmatched junction bases: 7. The CDR3 DNA is TGTGCCCTGGGGACAGGGCCGTACCAAGAGACCCAGTACTTC. Protein product: CALGTGPYQETQYF.

This chain connects TRBV6-1 to TRBJ2-7; D ambiguous. Germline CDR1 and CDR2: MNHNS and SASEGT. The CDR3 spans 14 residues. Trimming took 6 bases from V and 2 from J, leaving 14 bases between them. The chain's CDR3 is CASRGSRDTYEQYF. As DNA, the CDR3 is TGTGCCAGCAGAGGGTCACGTGATACCTACGAGCAGTACTTC.

This clonotype was counted a few times. V and J are TRBV27 and TRBJ1-4, with D perhaps matching TRBD1 (5 bases). V was pared by 9 bases and J by 10 bases, with 18 bases between. Per the germline V gene, CDR1 is MNHEY and CDR2 is SMNVEV (reference sequence). CDR3 length equals 13 residues. Here the CDR3 reads CASSDGGWGKLFF. The CDR3, as DNA: TGTGCCAGTTCCGATGGGGGTTGGGGAAAACTGTTTTTT.

This clonotype was found many times. The rearrangement links TRBV5-1 to TRBJ2-2; 10 bases fit TRBD2. V gave up 2 bases and J gave up 6 bases; unmatched junction bases: 4. The CDR3 has 15 amino acids. Germline CDR1 reads SGHRS; CDR2 reads YFSETQ. CDR3 nucleotide sequence: TGCGCCAGCAGCTTACTAGCGGGACTAGCCGGGGAGCTGTTTTTT. Encoded protein: CASSLLAGLAGELFF.

This sequence joins TRBV11-2 and TRBJ2-1, with TRBD1 matching 8 bases. The CDR3 has 13 amino acids. The germline V gene has CDR1 SGHAT and CDR2 FQNNGV. Germline trimming cut 7 bases from V and 8 bases from J; bases unmatched to any gene: 7. The CDR3 bases are TGTGCCAGCACCCAGGTGACAGGGGATGAGCAGTTCTTC. Residues: CASTQVTGDEQFF.

The J gene is TRBJ1-5, the V gene TRBV5-6; D is undetermined. The CDR3 totals 12 residues. Germline V gene lookup returns CDR1 SGHDT and CDR2 YYEEEE. Trimming took 1 base from V and 5 from J, leaving 4 bases between them. CDR3 loop: CASSLYDQPQHF. DNA of the CDR3: TGTGCCAGCAGCTTGTATGATCAGCCCCAGCATTTT.

This clonotype has only a few counts. The rearrangement links TRBV27 to TRBJ1-1; no definite D call. From germline, CDR1 is MNHEY and CDR2 SMNVEV (reference sequence). The CDR3 sequence is 12 residues long. The ends were cut back, 2 bases at V and 6 bases at J, with 7 bases in the middle. The CDR3 reads CASSLPSPEAFF. The DNA for the CDR3 is TGTGCCAGCAGTTTACCGTCGCCTGAAGCTTTCTTT.

CDR3: CSARLADSNIQYF. The CDR3 nucleotides read TGCAGTGCTAGACTAGCGGACTCAAACATTCAGTACTTC. The genes are TRBV20-1 and TRBJ2-4; TRBD2 aligns across 7 bases. This CDR3 comprises 13 residues. Trimming cost V 2 bases and J 6 bases; bases outside gene matches: 4. Germline CDR1 DFQATT, CDR2 SNEGSKA (reference sequence).